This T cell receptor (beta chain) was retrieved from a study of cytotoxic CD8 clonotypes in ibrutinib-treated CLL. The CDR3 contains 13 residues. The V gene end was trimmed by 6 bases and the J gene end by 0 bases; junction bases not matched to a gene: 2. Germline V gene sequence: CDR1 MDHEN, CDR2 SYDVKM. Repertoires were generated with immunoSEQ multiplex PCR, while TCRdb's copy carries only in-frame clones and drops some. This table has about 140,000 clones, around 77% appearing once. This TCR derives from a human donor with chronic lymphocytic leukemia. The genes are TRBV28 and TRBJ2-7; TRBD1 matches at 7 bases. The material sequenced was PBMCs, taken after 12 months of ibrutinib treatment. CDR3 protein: CASRGQNSYEQYF. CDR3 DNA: TGTGCCAGCAGGGGACAGAACTCCTACGAGCAGTACTTC.